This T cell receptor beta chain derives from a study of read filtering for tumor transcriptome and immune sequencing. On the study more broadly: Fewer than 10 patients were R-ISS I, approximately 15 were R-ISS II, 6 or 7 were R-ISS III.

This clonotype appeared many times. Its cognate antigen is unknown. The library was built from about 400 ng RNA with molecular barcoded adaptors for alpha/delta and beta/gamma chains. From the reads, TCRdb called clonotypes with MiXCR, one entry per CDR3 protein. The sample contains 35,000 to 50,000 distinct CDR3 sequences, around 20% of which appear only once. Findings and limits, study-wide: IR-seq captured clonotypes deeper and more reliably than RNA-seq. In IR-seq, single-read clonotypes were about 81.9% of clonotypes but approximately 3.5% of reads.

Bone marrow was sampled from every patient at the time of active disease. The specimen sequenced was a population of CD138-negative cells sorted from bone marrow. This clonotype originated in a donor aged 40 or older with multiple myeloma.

The CDR3 sequence is CASSPHGARETQYF. The CDR3 nucleotides are TGTGCCAGCAGCCCCCACGGGGCAAGAGAGACCCAGTACTTC. The chain couples TRBV28 to TRBJ2-5; perhaps D is TRBD1 or TRBD2 (5 bases each). Germline CDR1 is MDHEN and CDR2 is SYDVKM. This CDR3 spans 14 amino acids. The V and J ends lost 6 bases and 4 bases respectively, with 15 bases between them. Drawing the rest from reference TRBV28 and TRBJ2-5, the complete variable domain is DVKVTQSSRYLVKRTGEKVFLECVQDMDHENMFWYRQDPGLGLRLIYFSYDVKMKEKGDIPEGYSVSREKKERFSLILESASTNQTSMYLCASSPHGARETQYFGPGTRLLVL.